This T cell receptor beta chain is from a study of cytomegalovirus exposure and HLA in healthy donors. 13 Jbeta primers and 60 Vbeta primers were used for the PCR. Profiled with immunoSEQ multiplex PCR; TCRdb holds only in-frame clones, not every one. This sample yields approximately 100,000 clones, of which 60% to 80% are seen a single time; 2.6% belongs to the top ten. The TCR was taken from a man aged 50 to 59 in good health and CMV-seropositive. Sequences were obtained from PBMCs.

In DNA, the CDR3 is TGTGCCAGCAGTTTACGGCGGGGACAGCCCCAGCATTTT. Protein product: CASSLRRGQPQHF. V is TRBV6-5 and J is TRBJ1-5; D not resolved. This CDR3 has 13 amino acids. The V end lost 4 bases, the J end lost 7 bases, and 11 bases lay between the germline ends. CDR1 MNHEY and CDR2 SVGAGI come from the germline V gene.